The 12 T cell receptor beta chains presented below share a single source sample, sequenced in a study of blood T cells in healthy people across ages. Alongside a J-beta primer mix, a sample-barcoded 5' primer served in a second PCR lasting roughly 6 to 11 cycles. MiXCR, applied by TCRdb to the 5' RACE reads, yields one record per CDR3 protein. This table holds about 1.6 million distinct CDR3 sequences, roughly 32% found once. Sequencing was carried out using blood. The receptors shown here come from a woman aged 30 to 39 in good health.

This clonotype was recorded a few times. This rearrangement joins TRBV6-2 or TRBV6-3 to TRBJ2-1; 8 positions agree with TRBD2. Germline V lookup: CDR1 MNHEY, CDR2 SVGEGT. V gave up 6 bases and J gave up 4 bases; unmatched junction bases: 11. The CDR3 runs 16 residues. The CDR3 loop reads CASRTGGRGAYNEQFF. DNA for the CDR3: TGTGCCAGCAGAACTGGGGGGCGGGGGGCTTACAATGAGCAGTTCTTC.

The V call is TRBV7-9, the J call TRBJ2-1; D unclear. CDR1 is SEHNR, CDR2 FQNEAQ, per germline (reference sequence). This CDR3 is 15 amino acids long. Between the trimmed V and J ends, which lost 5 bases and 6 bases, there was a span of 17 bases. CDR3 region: CASSPQSIIGNEQFF. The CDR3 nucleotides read TGTGCCAGCAGCCCACAATCCATAATTGGCAATGAGCAGTTCTTC.

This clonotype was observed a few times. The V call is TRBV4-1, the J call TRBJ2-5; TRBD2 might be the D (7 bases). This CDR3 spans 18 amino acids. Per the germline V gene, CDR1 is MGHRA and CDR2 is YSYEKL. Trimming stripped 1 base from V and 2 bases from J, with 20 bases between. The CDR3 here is CASSQGPFRAGAQETQYF. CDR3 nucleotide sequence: TGCGCCAGCAGCCAAGGGCCTTTTAGGGCGGGGGCGCAAGAGACCCAGTACTTC.

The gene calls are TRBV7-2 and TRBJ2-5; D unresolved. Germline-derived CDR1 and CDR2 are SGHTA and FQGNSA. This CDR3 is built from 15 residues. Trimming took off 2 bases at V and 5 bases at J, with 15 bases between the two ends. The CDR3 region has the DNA TGTGCCAGCAGCTTATCTGTGGCTAGGCTCGAGACCCAGTACTTC. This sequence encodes CASSLSVARLETQYF.

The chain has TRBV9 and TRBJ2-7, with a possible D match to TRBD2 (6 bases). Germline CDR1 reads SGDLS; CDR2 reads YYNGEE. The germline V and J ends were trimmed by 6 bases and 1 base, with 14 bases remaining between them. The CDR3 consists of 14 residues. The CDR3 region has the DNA TGTGCCAGCAATCCCGCGGGGAAATCCTACGAGCAGTACTTC. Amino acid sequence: CASNPAGKSYEQYF.

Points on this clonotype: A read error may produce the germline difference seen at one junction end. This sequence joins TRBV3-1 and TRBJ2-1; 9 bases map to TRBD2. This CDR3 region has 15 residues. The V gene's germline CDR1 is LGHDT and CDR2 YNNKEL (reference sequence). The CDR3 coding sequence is TGTGCCAGCAGCCCCTGGCTAGCGGGAATCAATGAGCGGTTCTTC. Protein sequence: CASSPWLAGINERFF.

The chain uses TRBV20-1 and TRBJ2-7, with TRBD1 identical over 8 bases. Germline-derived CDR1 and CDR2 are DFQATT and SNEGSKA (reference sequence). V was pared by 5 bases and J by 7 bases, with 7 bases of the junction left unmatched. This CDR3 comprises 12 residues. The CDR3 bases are TGCAGTGCTCAAGGGGACAGGAATGAGCAGTACTTC. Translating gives CSAQGDRNEQYF.

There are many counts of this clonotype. CDR3: CSARDGSPKETQYF. The CDR3, as DNA: TGCAGTGCTAGAGATGGCAGTCCCAAAGAGACCCAGTACTTC. The chain recombines TRBV20-1 with TRBJ2-5; D is ambiguous. CDR3 length equals 14 residues. Trimming removed 0 bases at V and 3 bases at J, with 11 bases between. Looked up from germline, CDR1 is DFQATT and CDR2 is SNEGSKA (reference sequence).

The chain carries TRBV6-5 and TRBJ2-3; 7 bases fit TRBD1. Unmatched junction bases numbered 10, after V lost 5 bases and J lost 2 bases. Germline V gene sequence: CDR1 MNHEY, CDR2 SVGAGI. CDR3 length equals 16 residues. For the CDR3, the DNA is TGTGCCAGCAGTACGTCCCGGGACAGAGACACAGATACGCAGTATTTT. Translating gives CASSTSRDRDTDTQYF.

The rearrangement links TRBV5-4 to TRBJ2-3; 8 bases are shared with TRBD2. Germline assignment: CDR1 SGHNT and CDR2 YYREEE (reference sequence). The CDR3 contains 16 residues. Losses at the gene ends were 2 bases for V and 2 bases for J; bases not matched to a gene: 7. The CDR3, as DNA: TGTGCCAGCAGCTTTCTCGGTAGCGGGGACACAGATACGCAGTATTTT. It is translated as CASSFLGSGDTDTQYF. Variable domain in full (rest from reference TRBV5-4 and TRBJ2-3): ETGVTQSPTHLIKTRGQQVTLRCSSQSGHNTVSWYQQALGQGPQFIFQYYREEENGRGNFPPRFSGLQFPNYSSELNVNALELDDSALYLCASSFLGSGDTDTQYFGPGTRLTVL.

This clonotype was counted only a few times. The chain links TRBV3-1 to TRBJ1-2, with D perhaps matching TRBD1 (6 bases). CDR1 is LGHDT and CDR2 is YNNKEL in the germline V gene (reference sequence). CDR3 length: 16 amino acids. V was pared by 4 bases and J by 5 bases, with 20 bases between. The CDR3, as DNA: TGTGCCAGCAGCCGGGGGGCGGACTCTTCGATTTATGGCTACACCTTC. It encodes CASSRGADSSIYGYTF.

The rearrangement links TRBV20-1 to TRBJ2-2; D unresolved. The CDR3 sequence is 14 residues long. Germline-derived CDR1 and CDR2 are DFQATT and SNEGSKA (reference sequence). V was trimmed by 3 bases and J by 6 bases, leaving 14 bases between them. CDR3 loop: CSASEDFYAGELFF. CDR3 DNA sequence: TGCAGTGCTAGTGAAGACTTTTACGCCGGGGAGCTGTTTTTT.